The present T cell receptor (beta chain) was sequenced within a study of T cells after yellow fever vaccination (dated by TCRdb to between 2019 and 2020). Regarding the research as a whole: The SMART-Seq v4 Ultra Low Input RNA kit was used to prepare libraries from fractions with low cell numbers. Bulk TCR alpha and beta repertoires were sequenced longitudinally to track T-cell clones before and after primary and booster YFV17D yellow fever vaccination. The cohort comprised two healthy male donors, one aged 18 to 30 and one aged 30 to 40 years. Blood samples were taken at several timepoints before and after primary and secondary immunization, and bulk PBMC replicates and cell subsets were isolated. What the work shows at the level of the full study, not this receptor alone: Because only a couple of donors were included in the study, the extent to which the findings can be generalized is limited. The secondary T-cell response was found to be weaker but faster than the primary response, with a peak reached on day 5 rather than on day 15. A small share of clonotypes was detected in both CD4 and CD8 compartments, with the overlap likely arising from convergent recombination. Computational filtering was required because FACS-sorted repertoires could contain abundant contaminating clonotypes from the bulk population. After the booster, most clones that had expanded after primary vaccination were detected again (approximately 95% of CD4 and more than 80% of CD8), suggesting broad maintenance of memory.

In the paper's terms, the treatment or condition label means: live attenuated yellow fever vaccine strain. At each blood-draw timepoint, two biological replicates of bulk PBMCs were collected. PBMCs were isolated from peripheral blood using a standard Ficoll-Paque protocol. TriZol was used to extract RNA from bulk PBMCs, CD4 and CD8 fractions, and dextramer-positive and dextramer-negative fractions. TCR cDNA was made using 5'RACE template switching, a step that added a universal primer site and unique molecular identifiers. Priming of cDNA synthesis was performed from both the TCR alpha and TCR beta constant segments. Libraries were amplified in two PCR steps, with sample barcodes and sequencing adapters added in the second step. Libraries were sequenced on Illumina HiSeq 2500 (2x100 bp) or NovaSeq (2x150 bp). On the study's bioinformatics: MIGEC handled demultiplexing of reads and collapsing into UMI consensus sequences, while MiXCR performed V(D)J alignment. Vaccine-responding clonotypes were identified with edgeR using replicate PBMC samples, with FDR below 0.01 and a log2 fold change above 5 up to day 15 being required. Bulk clonotypes were assigned CD4 or CD8 identity according to which sequenced CD4 or CD8 repertoire held them at higher abundance. TCRdb reprocessed the public reads (quality trimming at Q25 with fastp, clone calling with MiXCR) and kept in-frame beta chains. Identical CDR3 proteins give one entry, which carries the most common genes and DNA. It is TCRdb's table, rather than the study itself, that gives the V and J calls and clone size. Here the sample has almost 600,000 distinct CDR3 sequences; roughly 14% occur a single time. About an eighth of the sample lies in the top ten.

V was cut back by 6 bases and J by 4 bases, leaving a gap of 18 bases between them. The CDR3 contains 14 residues, cysteine and phenylalanine counted. Here the CDR3 DNA is all that survives: 42 bases in frame from base 1. CDR1 and CDR2, looked up from the germline V gene (reference sequence), are DFQATT and SNEGSKA. This clonotype was counted many times. The antigen it recognizes is unknown. No base qualities exist here, and no much larger clone lies one base off it. The V and J segments used are TRBV20-1 and TRBJ2-5; the D match is possibly TRBD1 or TRBD2, with 7 bases aligned in each. The clonotype comes from a man aged 25-45 years who received the YFV17D yellow fever vaccine. Source: PBMCs, taken on the day of the yellow fever booster vaccination. In nucleotide form, the sequence is TGCAGTGCCAAACCACAGGGGAGGGCAGAGACCCAGTACTTC. Its protein product is CSAKPQGRAETQYF.